A single sample gave rise to the 26 T cell receptor beta chains below, sequenced in a study of CD8+ T cells in alopecia areata. RNA extraction and reverse transcription yielded cDNA as sequencing template. The data were produced by immunoSEQ multiplex PCR, yet TCRdb's version contains in-frame clones alone and is incomplete. This sample has about 99,000 clones; less than 70% occur once, and the top ten carry about 8.8%. The sequenced material came from CD4+ T cells sorted from blood. Every receptor here comes from a human donor in good health.

J is TRBJ2-2 and V is TRBV7-2, with D maybe TRBD1 (5 bases). Germline V gene sequence: CDR1 SGHTA, CDR2 FQGNSA. V lost 4 bases, J lost 9 bases, and 21 bases lay in between. The CDR3 contains 16 residues. CDR3 sequence (DNA): TGTGCCAGCAGCTCCGGCGTAGGGGTGCTAAGAAGGGAGCTGTTTTTT. This gives the protein CASSSGVGVLRRELFF.

This clone was picked up a small number of times. The chain recombines TRBV6-5 with TRBJ1-2, with 7 bases fitting TRBD1. CDR1 and CDR2 from the germline V gene are MNHEY and SVGAGI. V was clipped by 5 bases and J by 0 bases; unmatched bases: 6. This CDR3 contains 15 residues. The chain's CDR3 is CASSQTGAANYGYTF. The DNA of the CDR3 is TGTGCCAGCAGTCAAACAGGGGCAGCTAACTATGGCTACACCTTC.

The V call is TRBV5-4, the J call TRBJ2-5; a weak D match, TRBD1 (6 bases). Germline CDR1 and CDR2: SGHNT and YYREEE (reference sequence). CDR3 length: 13 amino acids. Trimming cost V 5 bases and J 0 bases, with 8 bases left between them. CDR3 sequence reads: CASRHRDQETQYF. CDR3 in DNA: TGTGCCAGCAGACACAGGGACCAAGAGACCCAGTACTTC.

This clone was detected a few times. The V call is TRBV7-2, the J call TRBJ1-2, with D tentatively TRBD1 (5 bases). Trimming cost V 5 bases and J 1 base, with 11 bases left between them. The CDR3 totals 14 residues. Germline CDR1 and CDR2: SGHTA and FQGNSA. The CDR3 bases are TGTGCCAGCAGCCCTGGGACGTATAACTATGGCTACACCTTC. As protein: CASSPGTYNYGYTF.

The rearrangement joins TRBV6-5 to TRBJ1-3, with D perhaps matching TRBD1 (5 bases). CDR1 MNHEY and CDR2 SVGAGI come from the germline V gene. V lost 3 bases and J 0 bases, leaving 12 bases between the germline ends. This CDR3 is built from 16 residues. The CDR3 DNA sequence: TGTGCCAGCAGTTATACAGGAGGGTTCTCTGGAAACACCATATATTTT. Protein sequence: CASSYTGGFSGNTIYF.

The V and J genes are TRBV4-1 and TRBJ2-6; D unclear. V lost 1 base to trimming and J lost 4 bases, with 5 bases between them. The CDR3 contains 14 residues. The V gene's germline CDR1 is MGHRA and CDR2 YSYEKL. The CDR3 nucleotides are TGCGCCAGCAGCCAAGTACAAGGGGCCAACGTCCTGACTTTC. Amino acids: CASSQVQGANVLTF.

The V call is TRBV29-1, the J call TRBJ1-5, with a weak D call TRBD1 (6 bases). The V end was cut by 5 bases, the J end by 4 bases, with 12 bases between. The CDR3 contains 13 residues. Per germline, CDR1 SQVTM and CDR2 ANQGSEA. Here the CDR3 reads CSVSGQTNQPQHF. The CDR3, as DNA: TGCAGCGTTTCAGGACAGACAAATCAGCCCCAGCATTTT.

The chain recombines TRBV7-2 with TRBJ2-3; 8 positions match TRBD2. The CDR3 has 15 residues. Germline-derived CDR1 and CDR2 are SGHTA and FQGNSA. J gave up 0 bases and V 3 bases, and 2 bases lay outside the gene matches. As DNA, the CDR3 is TGTGCCAGCAGCTTGAGCGGGGGTAGCACAGATACGCAGTATTTT. This sequence encodes CASSLSGGSTDTQYF.

This clone was seen a few times. The chain couples TRBV7-2 to TRBJ2-5, with D uncertain. Germline V gives CDR1 SGHTA, CDR2 FQGNSA. This CDR3 contains 12 residues. V was shortened by 7 bases and J by 5 bases, with 11 bases between the two germline ends. The CDR3 DNA follows: TGTGCCAGCACCCTATCCGGTGAGACCCAGTACTTC. Its protein is CASTLSGETQYF.

The rearrangement uses TRBV5-6 and TRBJ2-5, with D unresolved. In germline, CDR1 is SGHDT, CDR2 YYEEEE. The ends were cut back, 4 bases at V and 2 bases at J, with 9 bases in the middle. This CDR3 comprises 13 residues. The CDR3: CASSKDWQETQYF. In DNA, the CDR3 is TGTGCCAGCAGCAAAGACTGGCAAGAGACCCAGTACTTC.

The gene calls are TRBV18 and TRBJ1-6, with a possible D match to TRBD1 (6 bases). V lost 5 bases, J lost 6 bases, and 14 bases lay in between. Germline CDR1 KGHSH, CDR2 LQKENI. The CDR3 sequence is 15 residues long. The CDR3 loop is CASSSTGTANSPLHF. The CDR3 DNA reads TGTGCCAGCTCATCAACAGGGACGGCTAATTCACCCCTCCACTTT.

This rearrangement joins TRBV5-1 to TRBJ2-5; no definite D call. The CDR3 spans 12 residues. The germline CDR1 and CDR2 sequences are SGHRS and YFSETQ. V was cut by 2 bases and J by 2 bases, with 4 bases left in between. The CDR3 DNA sequence: TGCGCCAGCAGCTTCGCACAAGAGACCCAGTACTTC. Protein product: CASSFAQETQYF.

This chain joins TRBV6-5 and TRBJ1-5, with 10 bases that match TRBD1. CDR1 and CDR2 (germline): MNHEY, SVGAGI. The CDR3 has 13 amino acids. The trim removed 6 bases at V and 10 bases at J, leaving 6 bases unmatched. The CDR3 is CASRRQGAGPQHF. CDR3 in DNA: TGTGCCAGCAGGAGACAGGGGGCAGGACCCCAGCATTTT.

This chain links TRBV28 with TRBJ2-4, with D perhaps being TRBD1 or TRBD2 (5 bases each). The CDR3 is 15 amino acids. CDR1 is MDHEN, CDR2 SYDVKM, per germline. V lost 6 bases and J 4 bases, leaving 16 bases between the germline ends. DNA of the CDR3: TGTGCCAGCAGCCCGTCGAGGGGTGGTAAAAACATTCAGTACTTC. Translating gives CASSPSRGGKNIQYF. The complete variable domain, with remaining parts taken from reference TRBV28 and TRBJ2-4, reads DVKVTQSSRYLVKRTGEKVFLECVQDMDHENMFWYRQDPGLGLRLIYFSYDVKMKEKGDIPEGYSVSREKKERFSLILESASTNQTSMYLCASSPSRGGKNIQYFGAGTRLSVL.

This clone turned up a few times. In DNA form, the CDR3 reads TGTGCCAGCAGTTCCACCTCGGTGGGGCTGCGACAGGGCAAACTGTTTTTT. Its protein is CASSSTSVGLRQGKLFF. The chain couples TRBV27 to TRBJ1-4; 7 nucleotides agree with TRBD1. V was clipped by 4 bases and J by 11 bases; unmatched bases: 19. Germline V gives CDR1 MNHEY, CDR2 SMNVEV (reference sequence). The CDR3 extends over 17 amino acids.

This chain links TRBV28 with TRBJ2-1, with D possibly being TRBD1 or TRBD2 (5 bases each). Germline CDR1 MDHEN, CDR2 SYDVKM. V was pared by 5 bases and J by 5 bases, with 16 bases between. The length of the CDR3 is 15 residues. CDR3 coding DNA: TGTGCCAGCAGTGTCCCCGGGACCCCGGACAATGAGCAGTTCTTC. Protein: CASSVPGTPDNEQFF.

The genes are TRBV18 and TRBJ2-6; D unresolved. This CDR3 region has 15 residues. Per germline, CDR1 KGHSH and CDR2 LQKENI. The V and J ends lost 1 base and 0 bases respectively, with 4 bases between them. The CDR3, as DNA: TGTGCCAGCTCACCACAAGCCTCTGGGGCCAACGTCCTGACTTTC. It yields the protein CASSPQASGANVLTF.

The CDR3 region is CSVGGRNQPQHF. The CDR3 DNA reads TGCAGCGTTGGGGGAAGAAATCAGCCCCAGCATTTT. The gene calls are TRBV29-1 and TRBJ1-5, with unresolved D. The V end lost 4 bases, the J end lost 4 bases, and 8 bases lay between the germline ends. Germline CDR1 SQVTM, CDR2 ANQGSEA. This CDR3 comprises 12 residues.

The chain recombines TRBV9 with TRBJ2-1, with 10 bases identical to TRBD2. The trim removed 0 bases at V and 9 bases at J, leaving 6 bases unmatched. Looked up from germline, CDR1 is SGDLS and CDR2 is YYNGEE. The CDR3 is 15 amino acids. The CDR3 nucleotides read TGTGCCAGCAGCGTAGTGAGCGGGGGGGCCTTTGAGCAGTTCTTC. Its protein product is CASSVVSGGAFEQFF.

The chain carries TRBV18 and TRBJ2-1; 9 bases are a match to TRBD2. J was trimmed by 5 bases and V by 4 bases; bases with no gene match: 6. This CDR3 comprises 15 residues. The germline V gene encodes CDR1 KGHSH and CDR2 LQKENI. The CDR3 loop is CASSRPTSGNNEQFF. The CDR3, as DNA: TGTGCCAGCTCACGACCGACTAGCGGAAACAATGAGCAGTTCTTC.

The rearrangement uses TRBV23-1 and TRBJ1-2; D unresolved. TRBV23-1 is identified as an open reading frame with a role that is uncertain. The CDR3 consists of 13 residues. The ends were cut back, 4 bases at V and 4 bases at J, with 10 bases in the middle. CDR3 residues: CASSPKISYGYTF. The CDR3 DNA is TGCGCCAGCAGTCCTAAGATCAGCTATGGCTACACCTTC.

This rearrangement joins TRBV7-2 to TRBJ1-5; TRBD1 aligns across 9 bases. CDR1 and CDR2 from the germline V gene are SGHTA and FQGNSA. V was pared by 5 bases and J by 5 bases, with 4 bases of the junction left unmatched. The CDR3 has 14 residues. The CDR3 coding sequence is TGTGCCAGCAGCACCGGGACAGGGTATCAGCCCCAGCATTTT. Protein sequence: CASSTGTGYQPQHF. Complete variable domain (other parts from reference TRBV7-2 and TRBJ1-5): GAGVSQSPSNKVTEKGKDVELRCDPISGHTALYWYRQSLGQGLEFLIYFQGNSAPDKSGLPSDRFSAERTGGSVSTLTIQRTQQEDSAVYLCASSTGTGYQPQHFGDGTRLSIL.

This clone turned up a few times. Germline is not matched at one junction end, which may reflect a read error. J is TRBJ2-4 and V is TRBV5-4; 7 bases match TRBD2. CDR1 SGHNT and CDR2 YYREEE come from the germline V gene (reference sequence). This CDR3 comprises 14 residues. The CDR3 nucleotides read TGTGCCAGCAGCTTGGGACTAGCCCAAAACATTCAGTACTTC. Protein product: CASSLGLAQNIQYF.

This sequence joins TRBV14 and TRBJ2-1; 9 positions agree with TRBD2. The CDR3 length is 15 residues. Germline V gene data show CDR1 as SGHDN and CDR2 as FVKESK. Germline trimming cut 4 bases from V and 6 bases from J; bases unmatched to any gene: 7. The CDR3 spells CASSLSGGRLNEQFF. CDR3 bases: TGTGCCAGCAGCCTAAGCGGGGGGCGACTCAATGAGCAGTTCTTC.

The V call is TRBV29-1, the J call TRBJ1-1; weak D call: TRBD1 (5 bases). Germline values: CDR1 SQVTM, CDR2 ANQGSEA. This CDR3 contains 11 residues. The CDR3 DNA is TGCAGTGCAGTCAGGGACACTGAAGCTTTCTTT. As protein: CSAVRDTEAFF. Looking up the rest from reference TRBV29-1 and TRBJ1-1 gives the full variable domain: SAVISQKPSRDICQRGTSLTIQCQVDSQVTMMFWYRQQPGQSLTLIATANQGSEATYESGFVIDKFPISRPNLTFSTLTVSNMSPEDSSIYLCSAVRDTEAFFGQGTRLTVV.

V usage is TRBV2 and J usage is TRBJ1-2, with 8 bases matching TRBD1. The CDR3 is 14 amino acids. The V gene's germline CDR1 is SNHLY and CDR2 FYNNEI. V trimming: 4 bases; J trimming: 2 bases; junction bases outside the gene matches: 3. In DNA, the CDR3 is TGTGCCAGCAGTGCTAACAGGGGGAACTATGGCTACACCTTC. This encodes CASSANRGNYGYTF. Drawing the rest from reference TRBV2 and TRBJ1-2, the complete variable domain is EPEVTQTPSHQVTQMGQEVILRCVPISNHLYFYWYRQILGQKVEFLVSFYNNEISEKSEIFDDQFSVERPDGSNFTLKIRSTKLEDSAMYFCASSANRGNYGYTFGSGTRLTVV.